The next 27 T cell receptor beta chains were all read from a single sample in a study of blood T cell repertoires in COVID-19. Here immunoSEQ multiplex PCR was the method, and the copy in TCRdb shows in-frame clones only, minus some. The data show about 210,000 clones, approximately 90% seen once. Sample: peripheral blood. The origin of the receptors is a woman aged 40 to 55 with acute or convalescent COVID-19.

The chain is built from TRBV29-1 and TRBJ1-1, with TRBD1 as a possible D gene (5 bases). The V end was cut by 4 bases, the J end by 7 bases, with 10 bases between. CDR1 SQVTM and CDR2 ANQGSEA come from the germline V gene. The CDR3 totals 11 residues. As DNA, the CDR3 is TGCAGCGTTGCCGACAGTTATGAAGCTTTCTTT. This translates into CSVADSYEAFF. The whole variable domain, filled in from reference TRBV29-1 and TRBJ1-1, reads SAVISQKPSRDICQRGTSLTIQCQVDSQVTMMFWYRQQPGQSLTLIATANQGSEATYESGFVIDKFPISRPNLTFSTLTVSNMSPEDSSIYLCSVADSYEAFFGQGTRLTVV.

The rearrangement links TRBV7-9 to TRBJ1-1; 8 bases match TRBD1. Germline lookup yields CDR1 SEHNR and CDR2 FQNEAQ (reference sequence). The ends lost 1 base at V and 3 bases at J; junction bases unmatched: 4. This CDR3 is 15 amino acids long. This CDR3 reads CASSLGTGFDTEAFF. CDR3 bases: TGTGCCAGCAGCTTAGGGACAGGGTTTGACACTGAAGCTTTCTTT.

This sequence joins TRBV6-4 and TRBJ1-1; 8 nucleotides match TRBD1. V dropped 2 bases and J dropped 7; count of bases not matched to a gene: 6. Germline CDR1 is MRHNA and CDR2 is SNTAGT. This CDR3 contains 14 residues. CDR3 amino acids: CASSDGQGAGEAFF. The CDR3 coding sequence is TGTGCCAGCAGTGACGGGCAGGGGGCTGGTGAAGCTTTCTTT.

The genes are TRBV2 and TRBJ1-2; D gene uncertain. This CDR3 has 13 residues. The V gene lost 6 bases and the J gene lost 8 bases, with 16 bases spanning the gap. Germline V gene lookup returns CDR1 SNHLY and CDR2 FYNNEI. The CDR3 spells CASRAVPLGGYTF. The CDR3, as DNA: TGTGCCAGCAGGGCGGTCCCCCTCGGGGGCTACACCTTC.

The CDR3 is CASSEGLATDTQYF. As DNA, the CDR3 is TGCGCCAGCAGCGAGGGTCTAGCGACAGATACGCAGTATTTT. The V call is TRBV5-1, the J call TRBJ2-3; possibly TRBD2 for D (6 bases). Trimming took 4 bases from V and 3 from J, leaving 12 bases between them. Germline CDR1 is SGHRS and CDR2 is YFSETQ. The CDR3 runs 14 residues.

The chain joins TRBV25-1 to TRBJ1-4; D unresolved. Trimming removed 4 bases at V and 8 bases at J, with 14 bases between. CDR1 and CDR2 from the germline V gene are MGHDK and SYGVNS. This CDR3 is 14 amino acids long. This chain's CDR3 is CASSVMSGAEKLFF. The CDR3 DNA follows: TGTGCCAGCAGTGTAATGTCTGGTGCGGAAAAACTGTTTTTT.

The chain is built from TRBV24-1 and TRBJ1-2, with TRBD1 identical over 9 bases. Germline loops: CDR1 KGHDR, CDR2 SFDVKD. The CDR3 consists of 16 residues. After removal of 4 bases from V and 3 bases from J, the junction contained 8 bases not matched to a gene. The CDR3 DNA is TGTGCCACCAGTGAGCTACGACAGGGGGGAGACTATGGCTACACCTTC. Protein product: CATSELRQGGDYGYTF.

The V and J genes are TRBV10-1 and TRBJ2-3, with 7 positions matching TRBD1. V lost 5 bases to trimming and J lost 6 bases; unmatched junction nucleotides: 5. The CDR3 extends over 13 amino acids. Germline V gives CDR1 WNHNN, CDR2 SYGVQD (reference sequence). CDR3 region: CASSNRGRDTQYF. The CDR3, as DNA: TGCGCCAGCAGTAACAGGGGACGGGATACGCAGTATTTT.

The V and J genes are TRBV28 and TRBJ1-2; TRBD1 agrees at 7 bases. The ends lost 4 bases at V and 2 bases at J; junction bases unmatched: 7. Germline V CDR1 and CDR2: MDHEN, SYDVKM. The CDR3 length is 15 residues. CDR3 DNA sequence: TGTGCCAGCAGTTCGGCAGGGGGAGAGAACTATGGCTACACCTTC. Its protein product is CASSSAGGENYGYTF.

J is TRBJ2-5 and V is TRBV2, with D possibly matching TRBD1 (6 bases). The V end was cut by 4 bases, the J end by 5 bases, with 14 bases between. Germline V gives CDR1 SNHLY, CDR2 FYNNEI. The CDR3 extends over 14 amino acids. CDR3: CASSGTALAETQYF. CDR3 coding DNA: TGTGCCAGCAGTGGGACAGCCCTCGCCGAGACCCAGTACTTC.

The rearrangement uses TRBV2 and TRBJ1-1; 8 nucleotides line up with TRBD1. CDR3 length: 13 amino acids. J lost 4 bases, V lost 7 bases, and 5 bases had no gene match. Germline V gene sequence: CDR1 SNHLY, CDR2 FYNNEI. The CDR3 here is CASNGQGPTEAFF. The CDR3 DNA is TGTGCCAGCAACGGACAGGGCCCCACTGAAGCTTTCTTT.

The chain has TRBV5-1 and TRBJ1-2; D gene ambiguous. The germline CDR1 and CDR2 sequences are SGHRS and YFSETQ. V lost 4 bases, J lost 2 bases, and 12 bases lay in between. The CDR3 extends over 14 amino acids. In DNA, the CDR3 is TGCGCCAGCAGCCCCGGAGGCGGAAACTATGGCTACACCTTC. Its protein is CASSPGGGNYGYTF.

The rearrangement links TRBV5-4 to TRBJ1-1; perhaps TRBD1 as D (6 bases). The CDR3 loop spans 14 amino acids. V lost 3 bases to trimming and J lost 5 bases, with 14 bases between them. Germline-derived CDR1 and CDR2 are SGHNT and YYREEE (reference sequence). Written as DNA, the CDR3 is TGTGCCAGCAGCTACGGACAGCGATCTACTGAAGCTTTCTTT. Translated, it gives CASSYGQRSTEAFF.

This sequence joins TRBV7-9 and TRBJ1-1; D is unresolved. Germline V lookup: CDR1 SEHNR, CDR2 FQNEAQ (reference sequence). The length of the CDR3 is 12 residues. Trimming pared 2 bases from V and 7 bases from J, leaving 8 bases between. The CDR3 nucleotides are TGTGCCAGCAGCTTAACAGATTTTGAAGCTTTCTTT. Translating gives CASSLTDFEAFF.

This clone was counted a single time. The chain carries TRBV15 and TRBJ1-3, with D hard to call. Trimming stripped 4 bases from V and 4 bases from J, with 5 bases between. Germline assignment: CDR1 LNHNV and CDR2 YYDKDF (reference sequence). The CDR3 runs to 12 residues. CDR3 sequence: CATSTIGNTIYF. The CDR3 DNA is TGTGCCACCAGCACTATCGGAAACACCATATATTTT.

This chain connects TRBV11-2 to TRBJ1-1; no firm D call. V lost 7 bases and J 1 base, leaving 13 bases between the germline ends. This CDR3 contains 14 residues. From germline, CDR1 is SGHAT and CDR2 FQNNGV. The CDR3 coding sequence is TGTGCCAGCAAACCCGAATGGCAGAACACTGAAGCTTTCTTT. Its translation: CASKPEWQNTEAFF.

The genes are TRBV27 and TRBJ1-5; no clear D gene. There are 15 residues in the CDR3. Deletions cut 4 bases from V and 5 bases from J, with 15 bases between. Germline V gene sequence: CDR1 MNHEY, CDR2 SMNVEV (reference sequence). CDR3 DNA sequence: TGTGCCAGCAGTTCCTCCGGTTATGGAGATCAGCCCCAGCATTTT. Its protein is CASSSSGYGDQPQHF.

The rearrangement joins TRBV3-1 (or the pseudogene TRBV3-2) to TRBJ2-5, with 8 bases matching TRBD2. The V segment lost 0 bases and the J segment 6 bases; nucleotides outside the gene matches: 6. The CDR3 is 15 amino acids. The germline V gene encodes CDR1 LGHDT and CDR2 YNNKEL (reference sequence). The DNA for the CDR3 is TGTGCCAGCAGCCAAGAGGGCGGGGGGCCAAAGACCCAGTACTTC. It specifies CASSQEGGGPKTQYF.

The chain joins TRBV7-9 to TRBJ2-1, with 9 bases that match TRBD2. This CDR3 contains 15 residues. Germline V gene lookup returns CDR1 SEHNR and CDR2 FQNEAQ (reference sequence). V gave up 5 bases and J gave up 6 bases; unmatched junction bases: 8. CDR3 region: CASSPSAGGINEQFF. CDR3 sequence (DNA): TGTGCCAGCAGCCCCTCGGCGGGGGGGATCAATGAGCAGTTCTTC.

V usage is TRBV7-9 and J usage is TRBJ1-4; 7 nucleotides line up with TRBD1. Trimming at V came to 4 bases and at J to 3 bases, leaving 2 bases not matched to a gene. The CDR3 loop spans 14 amino acids. The germline V gene encodes CDR1 SEHNR and CDR2 FQNEAQ (reference sequence). The CDR3 spells CASSSTGSNEKLFF. In DNA, the CDR3 is TGTGCCAGCAGCTCGACAGGGTCTAATGAAAAACTGTTTTTT.

The chain recombines TRBV9 with TRBJ2-5; the D gene is possibly TRBD2 (7 bases). In germline, CDR1 is SGDLS, CDR2 YYNGEE. V was pared by 4 bases and J by 5 bases, with 15 bases between. This CDR3 is built from 14 residues. CDR3 residues: CASSPPGGRETQYF. In nucleotides, the CDR3 is TGTGCCAGCAGCCCGCCGGGGGGCCGGGAGACCCAGTACTTC.

This clone was detected once. J is TRBJ2-1 and V is TRBV29-1, with 13 positions matching TRBD2. Germline CDR1 and CDR2: SQVTM and ANQGSEA. This CDR3 has 13 residues. V shed 7 bases, J shed 4 bases, and the junction held 1 base outside the gene matches. CDR3 residues: CSGLAGGYNEQFF. CDR3 DNA: TGCAGCGGACTAGCGGGGGGTTACAATGAGCAGTTCTTC.

In this sample, this clone turned up a few times. The gene calls are TRBV20-1 and TRBJ1-2; maybe TRBD1 (5 bases). The CDR3 extends over 17 amino acids. Trimming pared 3 bases from V and 4 bases from J, leaving 24 bases between. Germline CDR1 is DFQATT and CDR2 is SNEGSKA (reference sequence). CDR3 protein: CSASRGGLEAAIYGYTF. The CDR3 nucleotides are TGCAGTGCTAGTCGCGGGGGTCTAGAGGCGGCCATCTATGGCTACACCTTC.

This clone has just one count. The chain combines TRBV18 with TRBJ2-5, with TRBD1 identical over 11 bases. This CDR3 is 16 amino acids long. The J segment lost 5 bases and the V segment lost 3 bases, leaving 8 bases of the junction unmatched. Germline-derived CDR1 and CDR2 are KGHSH and LQKENI. CDR3 coding DNA: TGTGCCAGCTCACCTACCGGACAGGGGGCAGGGGAGACCCAGTACTTC. Translating it yields CASSPTGQGAGETQYF.

This chain joins TRBV5-6 and TRBJ2-3; the D gene is possibly TRBD1 (6 bases). Germline loops: CDR1 SGHDT, CDR2 YYEEEE. The V gene lost 3 bases and the J gene lost 1 base, with 9 bases spanning the gap. There are 14 residues in the CDR3. In DNA form, the CDR3 reads TGTGCCAGCAGCTGGGGGCTGGGCACAGATACGCAGTATTTT. It encodes CASSWGLGTDTQYF.

The chain links TRBV11-2 to TRBJ1-3, with D uncertain. The ends were cut back, 5 bases at V and 0 bases at J, with 23 bases in the middle. The CDR3 is 19 residues long. CDR1 and CDR2 (germline): SGHAT, FQNNGV. The CDR3 DNA reads TGTGCCAGCAGCCCGCTCTTAAGGGTCCGCGGGAGCTCTGGAAACACCATATATTTT. Translated, it gives CASSPLLRVRGSSGNTIYF.

This rearrangement joins TRBV19 to TRBJ2-4; 10 nucleotides match TRBD1. Trimming at V came to 4 bases and at J to 8 bases, leaving 5 bases not matched to a gene. CDR3 length equals 14 residues. CDR1 and CDR2 (germline): LNHDA, SQIVND (reference sequence). The CDR3 region has the DNA TGTGCCAGTAGTACCTGGACAGGGGGGGACATTCAGTACTTC. Translation: CASSTWTGGDIQYF.